Listed below are T cell receptor beta chains from one sample, sequenced in a study of CD8 T cells in Susac syndrome. TCRdb passed the immunoSEQ multiplex PCR reads through MiXCR, listing each CDR3 protein once. The table shows around 270,000 distinct CDR3 sequences, with around 89% occurring only once. Sequences were obtained from CD8+ T cells from PBMCs. The receptors derive from a human donor with multiple sclerosis. Both conserved end residues are part of each CDR3. D genes are given only for firm matches. Clone sizes are given selectively: once, few, many, or a class where the clone is expanded.

DNA	CDR3	J	V	D	size
TGTGCCAGCAGTCTACACGCCGGGCCAGGGAGCGGCGAGCAGTACTTC	CASSLHAGPGSGEQYF	TRBJ2-7	TRBV27	.	.
TGTGCCATCAGTGAGTCAAGGGGTGGCGAGCAGTACTTC	CAISESRGGEQYF	TRBJ2-7	TRBV10-3	.	.
TGCAGTGCTAGAGATCTAGGGAGAACAGATACGCAGTATTTT	CSARDLGRTDTQYF	TRBJ2-3	TRBV20-1	.	.
TGCGCCAGCAGCCTCGTCTTGGGAGGCAATGAAGCTTTCTTT	CASSLVLGGNEAFF	TRBJ1-1	TRBV4-3	.	once
TGTGCCAGCAGTTTCTCCCGGCCTCAGGGAACAGATACGCAGTATTTT	CASSFSRPQGTDTQYF	TRBJ2-3	TRBV28	.	.
TGCGCCAGCAGCTGGTCGGGGGGCAAAACTGAAGCTTTCTTT	CASSWSGGKTEAFF	TRBJ1-1	TRBV5-1	.	.
TGTGCCAGCAGGGAGGGGAACGAGCAGTACTTC	CASREGNEQYF	TRBJ2-7	TRBV11-2	.	.
TGTGCCAGCATCCTTAGGGATGCAGGGACAGATACGCAGTATTTT	CASILRDAGTDTQYF	TRBJ2-3	TRBV7-8	.	.
TGTGCCAGCTGGCGGGCGGGAGATTACAATGAGCAGTTCTTC	CASWRAGDYNEQFF	TRBJ2-1	TRBV5-4	TRBD2	.
TGTGCCAGCAGTCTCAATACGCGGACTAGCGGGATTCGGGATACGCAGTATTTT	CASSLNTRTSGIRDTQYF	TRBJ2-3	TRBV12-3/TRBV12-4	TRBD2	.
TGTGCCAGCACGGGCGGGCAGCAGAACACTGAAGCTTTCTTT	CASTGGQQNTEAFF	TRBJ1-1	TRBV27	.	.
TGTGCCAGCAGTGATTTGCTGGACTACAATGAGCAGTTCTTC	CASSDLLDYNEQFF	TRBJ2-1	TRBV25-1	.	.
TGTGCCAGCAGCTACCCACCCCCTACAGTGATGAACACCGGGGAGCTGTTTTTT	CASSYPPPTVMNTGELFF	TRBJ2-2	TRBV11-2	.	.
TGTGCCAGCAGTGAAACCCCCCTCTACGAGCAGTACTTC	CASSETPLYEQYF	TRBJ2-7	TRBV6-1	.	.
TGTGCCAGCAGATTGAGCGGTCTCACAGATACGCAGTATTTT	CASRLSGLTDTQYF	TRBJ2-3	TRBV2	.	.
TGTGCCAGCACCAACTCCGCCGGTGTGGGCACAGATACGCAGTATTTT	CASTNSAGVGTDTQYF	TRBJ2-3	TRBV28	.	.
TGTGCCAGCATCCTGCGGGGGAGGGAGACCCAGTACTTC	CASILRGRETQYF	TRBJ2-5	TRBV7-9	TRBD2	.
TGTGCCAGCAGCTTAGTTGGGGAACCCTATGGCTACACCTTC	CASSLVGEPYGYTF	TRBJ1-2	TRBV7-9	.	.
TGTGCCTGGGGGACAGGGGCCTACGAGCAGTACTTC	CAWGTGAYEQYF	TRBJ2-7	TRBV30	TRBD1	.
TGTGCCAGCAGCGGTGGGGGACTTACTTACGAGCAGTACTTC	CASSGGGLTYEQYF	TRBJ2-7	TRBV9	.	.
TGTGCCAGCAGCGGGACTAGCGGGAGTGCCGGGGAGCTGTTTTTT	CASSGTSGSAGELFF	TRBJ2-2	TRBV5-4	TRBD2	.
TGCGCCAGCAGCCACAGGGCTAGCGGGAATCCAGATACGCAGTATTTT	CASSHRASGNPDTQYF	TRBJ2-3	TRBV4-3	TRBD2	.
TGTGCCAGCAGTCCACCAGGGAACGAGCAGTACTTC	CASSPPGNEQYF	TRBJ2-7	TRBV6-6	.	.
TGTGCCAGCAGCCCCCCCGGACAGGGTACGGAGACCCAGTACTTC	CASSPPGQGTETQYF	TRBJ2-5	TRBV5-4	TRBD1	.
TGTGCCACCAGCAGAGCCGGGTATTCGGATCGGGAAGCTTTCTTT	CATSRAGYSDREAFF	TRBJ1-1	TRBV15	.	.
TGTGCCAGCAGCCAACAACAGGGGCCCTCTGGAAACACCATATATTTT	CASSQQQGPSGNTIYF	TRBJ1-3	TRBV7-9	TRBD1	.
TGCGCCAGCAGCGAAACGCAGGTCTATGGCTACACCTTC	CASSETQVYGYTF	TRBJ1-2	TRBV5-1	.	.
TGTGCCAGCAGCCCGGCGGGAGGTTCCTACAATGAGCAGTTCTTC	CASSPAGGSYNEQFF	TRBJ2-1	TRBV7-3	TRBD2	.
TGTGCCAGCAGTTACACAATTTACAATGAGCAGTTCTTC	CASSYTIYNEQFF	TRBJ2-1	TRBV27	.	.
TGTGCCAGCAGCCCCGTCGGGCAGGCCGTCACCGGGGAGCTGTTTTTT	CASSPVGQAVTGELFF	TRBJ2-2	TRBV27	.	.
TGTGCCACCGAAGCGGGAGGGCCGCGCGATGAGCAGTTCTTC	CATEAGGPRDEQFF	TRBJ2-1	TRBV24-1	TRBD2	.
TGTGCCAGCAGCTTCTTAGGCGGGACGGCTAACTATGGCTACACCTTC	CASSFLGGTANYGYTF	TRBJ1-2	TRBV7-9	.	.
TGTGCCAGCAGCTCCAGGGACACCAACTCCTACGAGCAGTACTTC	CASSSRDTNSYEQYF	TRBJ2-7	TRBV7-9	.	.
TGTGCCAGCAGCTCGGGACTAGCTGCTAGCACAGATACGCAGTATTTT	CASSSGLAASTDTQYF	TRBJ2-3	TRBV7-9	TRBD2	few
TGCAGCGTACTGAACGTAAATGAGCAGTTCTTC	CSVLNVNEQFF	TRBJ2-1	TRBV29-1	.	once
TGTGCCATCGAAGACCACAGGGGACCCTCCTACAATGAGCAGTTCTTC	CAIEDHRGPSYNEQFF	TRBJ2-1	TRBV28	TRBD1	.
TGTGCCAGCAGCCGGGACAGGGGCGAGCAGTACTTC	CASSRDRGEQYF	TRBJ2-7	TRBV12-3/TRBV12-4	TRBD1	.
TGCACCACCCGAAGGCTTGGAGGGGAGCAGTACTTC	CTTRRLGGEQYF	TRBJ2-7	TRBV29-1	.	.
TGTGCCAGTGGGGGAGGAGACACTGAAGCTTTCTTT	CASGGGDTEAFF	TRBJ1-1	TRBV19	.	once
TGTGCCAGCAGGGACCCGGGACAGAAGAGCTCTGGGGCCAACGTCCTGACTTTC	CASRDPGQKSSGANVLTF	TRBJ2-6	TRBV6-2/TRBV6-3	TRBD1	.
TGTGCCAGCAGTCTGCCAATCCCCGGACTAGCGGGAGAGAACCAAGAGACCCAGTACTTC	CASSLPIPGLAGENQETQYF	TRBJ2-5	TRBV28	TRBD2	.
TGTGCCAGCAGCCCCGGACTGACACAAGAGACCCAGTACTTC	CASSPGLTQETQYF	TRBJ2-5	TRBV7-2	.	.
TGTGCCAGCAGCCCCTTCGACAGCCCCTACGAGCAGTACTTC	CASSPFDSPYEQYF	TRBJ2-7	TRBV27	.	.
TGTGCCAGCAGTCTTGAGGGAGATGGCTCCTACAATGAGCAGTTCTTC	CASSLEGDGSYNEQFF	TRBJ2-1	TRBV2	.	.
TGTGCCAGCAGCATAGGGGGCGCATCAGATACGCAGTATTTT	CASSIGGASDTQYF	TRBJ2-3	TRBV13	TRBD1	once
TGTGCCAGCAGGGGCGGGGGATACAATGAGCAGTTCTTC	CASRGGGYNEQFF	TRBJ2-1	TRBV15	.	few
TGTGCCACCTCGCCACGGACGGGAGATCAGCCCCAGCATTTT	CATSPRTGDQPQHF	TRBJ1-5	TRBV6-6	.	.
TGCGCCAGCAGCCAGGGGCGGACAGGGCTCACCGGGGAGCTGTTTTTT	CASSQGRTGLTGELFF	TRBJ2-2	TRBV4-3	TRBD1	.
TGCGCCAGCAGCCAAGAGCCAAGCGGGGGGTCCAATGAGCAGTTCTTC	CASSQEPSGGSNEQFF	TRBJ2-1	TRBV4-1	TRBD2	few
TGCAGTGCTAGAGATTTTACAGAATGGGACGAGCAGTACTTC	CSARDFTEWDEQYF	TRBJ2-7	TRBV20-1	.	.
TGTGCCACCCGGGACAGAACCTTGAACACTGAAGCTTTCTTT	CATRDRTLNTEAFF	TRBJ1-1	TRBV28	TRBD1	.
TGTGCCAGCAGTTCGGAGCGGGAATCCTCCTACAATGAGCAGTTCTTC	CASSSERESSYNEQFF	TRBJ2-1	TRBV28	TRBD2	.
TGCAGTGCGTCGGGACAGTGGGAAGTGGAGCAGTACTTC	CSASGQWEVEQYF	TRBJ2-7	TRBV20-1	TRBD1	once
TGTGCCAGCAGTGAGACGCGGGGTTCTACCTATGGCTACACCTTC	CASSETRGSTYGYTF	TRBJ1-2	TRBV2	.	.
TGTGCCAGCAGCCCCACTGGGGGCGAGCAGTACTTC	CASSPTGGEQYF	TRBJ2-7	TRBV7-3	.	.
TGTGCCAGCAGAAGCAGCGAGACAATCACCGGGGAGCTGTTTTTT	CASRSSETITGELFF	TRBJ2-2	TRBV2	.	once
TGTGCCAGCAGCTCTTCACCGGGTCCTCAAGAGACCCAGTACTTC	CASSSSPGPQETQYF	TRBJ2-5	TRBV13	.	.
TGTGCCAGTGGGGGGGCCGGAGAGACCCAGTACTTC	CASGGAGETQYF	TRBJ2-5	TRBV27	.	few
TGTGCCAGCAGCTTGTCGGCGGGCTACGAGCAGTACTTC	CASSLSAGYEQYF	TRBJ2-7	TRBV5-6	.	.
TGTGCCAGCAGCCCCGCTATCAGTGGACTAGCGGTGTTACCAGATACGCAGTATTTT	CASSPAISGLAVLPDTQYF	TRBJ2-3	TRBV7-8	TRBD2	.